This passage covers 18 T cell receptor beta chains from one sample sequenced in a study of blood T cells in healthy people across ages. Primers used in a second PCR of about 7 to 11 cycles were a sample-barcoded 5' primer and a J-beta primer mix. From the 5' RACE reads, TCRdb called clonotypes with MiXCR, one entry per CDR3 protein. The table shows roughly 1,500,000 distinct CDR3 sequences, with 42% occurring only once. Material: blood. The receptors were gathered from a woman under 30 in good health.

This chain links TRBV28 with TRBJ2-5, with a possible D match to TRBD2 (5 bases). Germline CDR1 is MDHEN and CDR2 is SYDVKM. The CDR3 sequence is 14 residues long. V gave up 5 bases and J gave up 11 bases, with 21 bases separating them. In nucleotides, the CDR3 is TGTGCCAGCAGTATCCAACCTGTGGCACGAGGGCAGTACTTC. Translated: CASSIQPVARGQYF.

The genes are TRBV7-9 and TRBJ2-1; 10 nucleotides align to TRBD1. The DNA end favors TRBJ2-7, so the J call may be wrong. The germline V gene has CDR1 SEHNR and CDR2 FQNEAQ (reference sequence). CDR3 length equals 18 residues. CDR3 residues: CASSLGRTGGGLYNEQYF. The CDR3 DNA follows: TGTGCCAGCAGCTTAGGGAGGACAGGGGGAGGGTTATACAATGAGCAGTACTTC.

As DNA, the CDR3 is TGTGCCAGCGCCGTTGGCAGGGCGAATGAAAAACTGTTTTTT. Protein: CASAVGRANEKLFF. J is TRBJ1-4 and V is TRBV6-1, with a possible D match to TRBD1 (5 bases). Germline V gene data show CDR1 as MNHNS and CDR2 as SASEGT. CDR3 length: 14 residues. V lost 8 bases and J 5 bases, leaving 15 bases between the germline ends.

This clonotype was seen a few times. The rearrangement links TRBV20-1 to TRBJ2-3; 8 bases map to TRBD2. This CDR3 contains 14 residues. Germline loops: CDR1 DFQATT, CDR2 SNEGSKA (reference sequence). V shed 4 bases and J 4 bases; nucleotides not matched to a gene: 7. CDR3 amino acids: CSAIRAGGPDTQYF. For the CDR3, the DNA is TGCAGTGCTATTCGGGCGGGAGGCCCAGATACGCAGTATTTT.

The rearrangement links TRBV29-1 to TRBJ2-5; tentative D call: TRBD1 (5 bases). The CDR3 length is 12 residues. Germline V lookup: CDR1 SQVTM, CDR2 ANQGSEA. The V and J ends lost 3 bases and 5 bases respectively, with 10 bases between them. CDR3 nucleotides: TGCAGCGTTGATCAGGGAAGGGAGACCCAGTACTTC. Translated, it gives CSVDQGRETQYF.

This sequence joins TRBV4-1 and TRBJ2-1; TRBD1 matches at 8 bases. CDR3 length: 15 residues. The germline gives CDR1 MGHRA, CDR2 YSYEKL. Trimming took 3 bases from V and 4 from J; bases not matched to a gene: 5. The CDR3 nucleotides read TGCGCCAGCAGCCACCCGGACAGGGATTACAATGAGCAGTTCTTC. It is translated as CASSHPDRDYNEQFF.

This clonotype was counted between two and nine times. The V gene is TRBV20-1, the J gene TRBJ2-7; 7 bases map to TRBD1. Losses at the gene ends were 0 bases for V and 2 bases for J; bases not matched to a gene: 7. CDR1 and CDR2 (germline): DFQATT, SNEGSKA (reference sequence). This CDR3 contains 15 residues. The CDR3 protein is CSARDLGTAPYEQYF. The CDR3 nucleotides are TGCAGTGCTAGAGATTTGGGGACAGCCCCCTACGAGCAGTACTTC.

In this sample, this clonotype turned up many times. This chain links TRBV9 with TRBJ2-7; D remains ambiguous. This CDR3 region has 13 residues. Germline lookup yields CDR1 SGDLS and CDR2 YYNGEE. V dropped 0 bases and J dropped 4 bases, with 8 bases sitting between them. The CDR3 nucleotides read TGTGCCAGCAGCGTAGAATTGGCTTACGAGCAGTACTTC. Amino acids: CASSVELAYEQYF.

The chain joins TRBV7-3 to TRBJ2-2; a possible D gene is TRBD2 (6 bases). The CDR3 loop spans 16 amino acids. Germline V gene sequence: CDR1 SGHTA, CDR2 FQGTGA. V dropped 2 bases and J dropped 2 bases, with 12 bases sitting between them. The DNA of the CDR3 is TGTGCCAGCAGCTTAGTTAGCGGCTTCAACACCGGGGAGCTGTTTTTT. This sequence encodes CASSLVSGFNTGELFF.

V usage is TRBV10-3 and J usage is TRBJ2-7; 10 bases fit TRBD2. The CDR3 is 13 residues long. Germline-derived CDR1 and CDR2 are ENHRY and SYGVKD. Trimming at V came to 6 bases and at J to 7 bases, leaving 6 bases not matched to a gene. The CDR3 region has the DNA TGTGCCATCAGCGGGACTAGCGCCCATGAGCAGTACTTC. It codes for CAISGTSAHEQYF.

The chain carries TRBV20-1 and TRBJ2-5, with D unresolved. The J call may be in error: the DNA end matches TRBJ2-7 better. The CDR3 spans 13 residues. Germline CDR1 and CDR2: DFQATT and SNEGSKA (reference sequence). The CDR3 spells CSAKATISYEQYF. The CDR3 DNA follows: TGCAGTGCTAAGGCTACTATCTCCTACGAGCAGTACTTC.

A few counts support this clonotype. The V gene is TRBV20-1, the J gene TRBJ1-6; D not resolved. V dropped 4 bases and J dropped 1 base, with 11 bases sitting between them. This CDR3 region has 15 residues. The germline gives CDR1 DFQATT, CDR2 SNEGSKA (reference sequence). CDR3 amino acids: CSATEQRSYNSPLHF. The CDR3 nucleotides read TGCAGTGCTACCGAACAGAGGTCCTATAATTCACCCCTCCACTTT.

This rearrangement joins TRBV28 to TRBJ1-5, with a tentative D call TRBD1 (6 bases). This CDR3 has 12 residues. Trimming removed 8 bases at V and 4 bases at J, with 9 bases between. Germline V gene data show CDR1 as MDHEN and CDR2 as SYDVKM. The chain's CDR3 is CASLGANQPQHF. Written as DNA, the CDR3 is TGTGCCAGCCTGGGGGCTAATCAGCCCCAGCATTTT.

This clonotype was seen a few times. The rearrangement links TRBV27 to TRBJ2-1; weak D call: TRBD2 (7 bases). The CDR3 extends over 15 amino acids. With 3 bases removed from V and 7 bases from J, the gap between germline ends came to 16 bases. The V gene's germline CDR1 is MNHEY and CDR2 SMNVEV (reference sequence). The CDR3 bases are TGTGCCAGCAGTTTCGGAGGGGGGGGGAGAAATGAGCAGTTCTTC. This encodes CASSFGGGGRNEQFF.

Turning to this clonotype: At one boundary the junction diverges from the germline segment, which might be a read error. In DNA, the CDR3 is TGTGCCAGCAACCAAGGGGACAGAGCCTACGAGCAGTACTTC. It codes for CASNQGDRAYEQYF. The chain recombines TRBV3-1 with TRBJ2-7; TRBD1 matches 7 bases. The CDR3 consists of 14 residues. CDR1 is LGHDT and CDR2 is YNNKEL in the germline V gene (reference sequence).

The table lists this clonotype with a few counts. The rearrangement links TRBV7-2 to TRBJ2-1, with D possibly matching TRBD2 (6 bases). The V end was cut by 2 bases, the J end by 4 bases, with 18 bases between. Germline V CDR1 and CDR2: SGHTA, FQGNSA. CDR3 length equals 17 residues. In DNA, the CDR3 is TGTGCCAGCAGCTTAAATACATACGGGGGAGAATACAATGAGCAGTTCTTC. Its translation: CASSLNTYGGEYNEQFF.

This sequence joins TRBV4-1 and TRBJ2-3, with unresolved D. V was clipped by 8 bases and J by 5 bases, with 17 bases between them. Germline values: CDR1 MGHRA, CDR2 YSYEKL. The CDR3 has 14 amino acids. CDR3 DNA sequence: TGCGCCAGCCGCCCCCTGGGCCTGGAAGATACGCAGTATTTT. Amino acid sequence: CASRPLGLEDTQYF.

This clonotype has a handful of counts. This chain links TRBV12-3 or TRBV12-4 with TRBJ2-1; a weak D match, TRBD1 (6 bases). The CDR3 is 15 amino acids. Trimming removed 7 bases at V and 1 base at J, with 14 bases between. CDR3 DNA sequence: TGTGCCAGCACTCACAGGGCCGGGTCCTACAATGAGCAGTTCTTC. Protein sequence: CASTHRAGSYNEQFF.